These T cell receptor beta chains were read from a single sample in a study of blood T cell repertoires in COVID-19. Libraries were prepared by immunoSEQ multiplex PCR; TCRdb keeps only in-frame clonotypes and omits some of them. This sample has some 37,000 clones, with approximately 90% found just once. The sequenced sample was peripheral blood. The source is a human donor in a cohort sampled during active COVID-19. Both conserved end residues are part of each CDR3. The order of the fields is D gene, clone size, J gene, V gene, CDR3 protein, CDR3 DNA. D genes are given only for firm matches. The listing skips clone size in some rows; elsewhere it reads once, few, many or a size class.

>NA|NA|TRBJ1-1|TRBV2
CASSDTYSRSEAFF
TGTGCCAGCAGTGATACGTACAGCAGGTCTGAAGCTTTCTTT
>TRBD1|NA|TRBJ1-4|TRBV19
CASGQGPTNEKLFF
TGTGCCAGTGGACAGGGGCCTACTAATGAAAAACTGTTTTTT
>TRBD1|few|TRBJ1-2|TRBV19
CASRPQGAGGYTF
TGTGCCAGTAGGCCCCAGGGGGCCGGGGGCTACACCTTC
>TRBD1|NA|TRBJ2-1|TRBV19
CASRPTGGAYNEQFF
TGTGCCAGTAGACCTACAGGGGGAGCCTACAATGAGCAGTTCTTC
>TRBD2|NA|TRBJ2-3|TRBV2
CASSGGTSGGTDTQYF
TGTGCCAGCAGCGGAGGGACTAGCGGGGGCACAGATACGCAGTATTTT
>NA|NA|TRBJ2-7|TRBV6-5
CASTRDPVSYEQYF
TGTGCCAGCACCAGGGATCCGGTCTCCTACGAGCAGTACTTC
>TRBD1|NA|TRBJ2-7|TRBV28
CASSRRGLSRYF
TGTGCCAGCAGCCGTAGGGGGCTCTCACGGTACTTC
>NA|NA|TRBJ1-1|TRBV11-2
CASSQVRGETEAFF
TGTGCCAGCAGCCAGGTCCGGGGAGAGACTGAAGCTTTCTTT
>TRBD2|once|TRBJ2-3|TRBV7-9
CASSLATSVTDTQYF
TGTGCCAGCAGCCTAGCGACTAGCGTGACAGATACGCAGTATTTT
>NA|NA|TRBJ2-6|TRBV6-1
CASSEPGAGYGANVLTF
TGTGCCAGCAGTGAACCCGGGGCGGGGTATGGGGCCAACGTCCTGACTTTC
>NA|NA|TRBJ2-1|TRBV19
CASSIDGSWTYNEQFF
TGTGCCAGTAGTATAGACGGGAGCTGGACCTACAATGAGCAGTTCTTC
>TRBD1|NA|TRBJ2-5|TRBV27
CASRRETGGETQYF
TGTGCCAGCCGCCGAGAGACAGGGGGAGAGACCCAGTACTTC
>NA|once|TRBJ1-2|TRBV11-2
CASSSRGGYTF
TGTGCCAGCAGCTCTAGGGGTGGCTACACCTTC
>NA|NA|TRBJ2-2|TRBV2
CASGRVPVGTGELFF
TGTGCCAGCGGGCGGGTGCCTGTCGGCACCGGGGAGCTGTTTTTT
>TRBD2|NA|TRBJ2-1|TRBV27
CASSSSGTSRNNEQFF
TGTGCCAGCAGTTCTTCCGGGACTAGCAGGAACAATGAGCAGTTCTTC
>TRBD2|few|TRBJ2-7|TRBV6-1
CASNELVGGSIEQYF
TGTGCCAGCAATGAACTCGTGGGCGGGAGCATCGAGCAGTACTTC
>NA|NA|TRBJ2-6|TRBV15
CATSRGYSSGANVLTF
TGTGCCACCAGCAGAGGGTACAGCTCTGGGGCCAACGTCCTGACTTTC
>TRBD2|NA|TRBJ2-1|TRBV28
CASSSSGSYNEQFF
TGTGCCAGCAGTTCTAGCGGGAGCTACAATGAGCAGTTCTTC
>TRBD1|NA|TRBJ1-1|TRBV19
CASSPDRATEAFF
TGTGCCAGTAGTCCGGACAGGGCCACTGAAGCTTTCTTT
>TRBD2|NA|TRBJ2-1|TRBV9
CASSDRSGRYNEQFF
TGTGCCAGCAGCGATCGCAGCGGGAGGTACAATGAGCAGTTCTTC
>TRBD1|NA|TRBJ1-1|TRBV7-2
CASSWAGDRAEAFF
TGTGCCAGCAGCTGGGCTGGGGACAGGGCGGAAGCTTTCTTT
>NA|NA|TRBJ2-2|TRBV9
CASSPRGTSNTGELFF
TGTGCCAGCAGCCCAAGAGGGACATCGAACACCGGGGAGCTGTTTTTT
>TRBD2|NA|TRBJ2-1|TRBV4-1
CASSQGVTSAHNEQFF
TGCGCCAGCAGCCAAGGGGTGACTAGCGCCCACAATGAGCAGTTCTTC
>NA|NA|TRBJ2-2|TRBV5-1
CASRDNLSGGELFF
TGCGCCAGCAGGGACAATTTATCAGGCGGGGAGCTGTTTTTT
>NA|NA|TRBJ1-5|TRBV7-8
CASSPSDRRSNQPQHF
TGTGCCAGCAGCCCCTCAGACAGGAGGAGCAATCAGCCCCAGCATTTT
>TRBD1|few|TRBJ2-7|TRBV9
CASSVEGQVFEEQYF
TGTGCCAGCAGCGTAGAGGGACAGGTCTTCGAGGAGCAGTACTTC
>TRBD1|NA|TRBJ1-6|TRBV9
CASSSRQGPLYNSPLHF
TGTGCCAGCAGCTCAAGACAGGGGCCACTATATAATTCACCCCTCCACTTT
>TRBD2|NA|TRBJ2-1|TRBV2
CASKTSGTSNEQFF
TGTGCCAGCAAGACTAGCGGAACATCCAATGAGCAGTTCTTC
>NA|NA|TRBJ1-2|TRBV7-9
CASSLEGRAANYGYTF
TGTGCCAGCAGCTTAGAGGGCAGAGCGGCTAACTATGGCTACACCTTC
>TRBD1|NA|TRBJ1-3|TRBV11-2
CASSLGQAISGNTIYF
TGTGCCAGCAGCTTGGGACAGGCGATCTCTGGAAACACCATATATTTT
>TRBD2|NA|TRBJ2-7|TRBV27
CASSLSPPGTRLSYEQYF
TGTGCCAGCAGTTTATCACCCCCCGGGACTAGATTATCCTACGAGCAGTACTTC
>TRBD1|NA|TRBJ1-1|TRBV3-1/TRBV3-2
CASNTQGAVTEAFF
TGTGCCAGCAATACTCAGGGGGCTGTGACTGAAGCTTTCTTT
>TRBD1|NA|TRBJ1-6|TRBV5-8
CASSRTQGQGSSPLHF
TGTGCCAGCAGCCGTACACAAGGACAGGGAAGTTCACCCCTCCACTTT
>NA|NA|TRBJ1-1|TRBV7-2
CASIVTPHTEAFF
TGTGCCAGCATAGTAACCCCCCACACTGAAGCTTTCTTT
>NA|few|TRBJ1-3|TRBV5-1
CASSPRGGPPLNSGNTIYF
TGCGCCAGCAGCCCCCGGGGAGGACCTCCCCTCAACTCTGGAAACACCATATATTTT
>TRBD2|NA|TRBJ2-3|TRBV4-1
CASSQHGTSGRTDTQYF
TGCGCCAGCAGCCAGCACGGGACTAGCGGGAGGACAGATACGCAGTATTTT
>TRBD1|NA|TRBJ2-7|TRBV2
CASRAGTGSEQYF
TGTGCCAGCAGGGCCGGGACAGGGTCCGAGCAGTACTTC
>TRBD1|once|TRBJ2-7|TRBV7-2
CASSFDRVNEQYF
TGTGCCAGCAGCTTCGACAGGGTCAACGAGCAGTACTTC
>TRBD2|NA|TRBJ2-2|TRBV3-1/TRBV3-2
CASSPPHGGKSAGELFF
TGTGCCAGCAGCCCCCCCCACGGGGGGAAAAGTGCCGGGGAGCTGTTTTTT
>TRBD2|NA|TRBJ2-3|TRBV27
CASSRGGSADTQYF
TGTGCCAGCAGCCGTGGCGGGAGCGCAGATACGCAGTATTTT
>TRBD1|NA|TRBJ2-1|TRBV18
CASSLPGTVNNEQFF
TGTGCCAGCTCCCTGCCCGGGACAGTTAACAATGAGCAGTTCTTC
>NA|NA|TRBJ1-1|TRBV7-3
CASSPPAGAWRGTEAFF
TGTGCCAGCAGCCCCCCAGCGGGAGCCTGGAGGGGCACTGAAGCTTTCTTT
>NA|NA|TRBJ2-2|TRBV4-3
CASSQERAGTGELFF
TGCGCCAGCAGCCAAGAGAGGGCGGGAACCGGGGAGCTGTTTTTT
>NA|NA|TRBJ2-7|TRBV6-5
CASQADRLKSEQYF
TGTGCCAGCCAAGCCGACAGGTTAAAATCCGAGCAGTACTTC
>NA|once|TRBJ1-5|TRBV6-6
CASRDRGGQPQHF
TGTGCCAGCAGAGACCGCGGGGGCCAGCCCCAGCATTTT
>NA|NA|TRBJ2-7|TRBV2
CASSGATEQYF
TGTGCCAGCAGTGGGGCCACCGAGCAGTACTTC
>NA|NA|TRBJ2-3|TRBV6-2/TRBV6-3
CASSYQSAGADTQYF
TGTGCCAGCAGTTACCAATCTGCAGGGGCAGATACGCAGTATTTT
>NA|NA|TRBJ2-7|TRBV25-1
CASSEGGGGISREQYF
TGTGCCAGCAGTGAAGGGGGTGGAGGGATTTCGCGCGAGCAGTACTTC
>NA|NA|TRBJ2-3|TRBV6-5
CATARVTSTDTQYF
TGTGCCACCGCTCGGGTGACTAGCACAGATACGCAGTATTTT
>TRBD1|NA|TRBJ1-6|TRBV6-5
CASSYSDRGRSPLHF
TGTGCCAGCAGTTACTCGGACAGGGGCAGGTCACCCCTCCACTTT